These 3 T cell receptor beta chains were all obtained from the same sample, sequenced in a study of CD8+CD57+ T cells in acquired aplastic anemia. Patients chosen for sequencing had CD8+CD57+ cells that had expanded, as shown by flow cytometry. TCR beta VDJ and CDR3 profiling used genomic DNA as template. TCRdb used MiXCR to reprocess the reads, holding one entry per CDR3 protein. The table has 450,000 to 600,000 distinct CDR3 sequences, around 30% seen once. The sample taken for sequencing was sorted CD4+, CD8+, or CD8+CD57+ T cells (not recorded which) from PBMCs. The receptors originated from a human donor with aplastic anemia.

This clonotype appeared many times. This chain connects TRBV7-8 to TRBJ2-7, with 9 bases identical to TRBD2. The trim removed 9 bases at V and 7 bases at J, leaving 13 bases unmatched. The germline CDR1 and CDR2 sequences are SGHVS and FQNEAQ. The CDR3 is 14 amino acids. The CDR3 DNA follows: TGTGCCAGTAGGAGGATAATAAGCGGGAGGGAGCAGTACTTC. Its protein product is CASRRIISGREQYF.

Many counts were recorded for this clonotype. This chain connects TRBV20-1 to TRBJ2-7; possible D gene TRBD1, 5 bases. This CDR3 region has 14 residues. V was trimmed by 0 bases and J by 2 bases, leaving 11 bases between them. From germline, CDR1 is DFQATT and CDR2 SNEGSKA (reference sequence). The CDR3 here is CSARDPGHPYEQYF. For the CDR3, the DNA is TGCAGTGCTAGAGATCCCGGACATCCCTACGAGCAGTACTTC.

This sequence joins TRBV25-1 and TRBJ1-5, with 7 positions matching TRBD1. CDR3 length equals 13 residues. Germline V gene sequence: CDR1 MGHDK, CDR2 SYGVNS. With 5 bases clipped from V and 7 bases from J, the junction kept 5 bases outside the gene matches. The CDR3 is CASSRQGIQPQHF. CDR3 nucleotides: TGTGCCAGCAGTAGACAGGGTATACAGCCCCAGCATTTT.